This TCR beta chain was identified during a study of blood T cell repertoires in COVID-19. Across the whole study: The origin of the acute and convalescent COVID-19 samples was the United States, Italy and Spain. PBMCs, B-cell-depleted T cells, or T cells provided the cDNA or gDNA that made up the material.

The V gene lost 7 bases and the J gene lost 0 bases, with 10 bases spanning the gap. The germline V gene encodes CDR1 SGDLS and CDR2 YYNGEE. The CDR3 sequence is 13 residues long. Original methodology: Amplification of reference gene primers provided the estimated nucleated cell counts. Method: immunoSEQ multiplex PCR; TCRdb's copy keeps in-frame clones and lacks some. The DNA gave D and trimming, while V, J and clone size come from that table. The sample consists of almost 70,000 clones, more than 70% of them appearing once. This receptor was taken from a woman aged 70-85 years with acute or convalescent COVID-19. What was sequenced was peripheral blood. The gene calls are TRBV9 and TRBJ1-1, with D possibly being TRBD1 (6 bases). The CDR3 bases are TGTGCCAGCGGGGGGGCGGTGAACACTGAAGCTTTCTTT. It yields the protein CASGGAVNTEAFF.